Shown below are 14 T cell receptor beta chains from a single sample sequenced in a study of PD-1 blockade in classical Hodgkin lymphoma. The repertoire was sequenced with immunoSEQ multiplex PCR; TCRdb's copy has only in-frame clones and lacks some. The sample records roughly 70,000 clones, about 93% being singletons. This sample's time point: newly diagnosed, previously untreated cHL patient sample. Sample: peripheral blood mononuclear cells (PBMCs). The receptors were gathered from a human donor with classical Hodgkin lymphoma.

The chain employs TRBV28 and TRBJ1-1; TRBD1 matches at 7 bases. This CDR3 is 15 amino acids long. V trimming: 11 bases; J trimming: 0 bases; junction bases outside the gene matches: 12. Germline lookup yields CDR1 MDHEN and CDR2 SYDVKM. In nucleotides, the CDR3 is TGTGCCGTCTTGGAGGCAGGGGGGGTGAACACTGAAGCTTTCTTT. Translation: CAVLEAGGVNTEAFF.

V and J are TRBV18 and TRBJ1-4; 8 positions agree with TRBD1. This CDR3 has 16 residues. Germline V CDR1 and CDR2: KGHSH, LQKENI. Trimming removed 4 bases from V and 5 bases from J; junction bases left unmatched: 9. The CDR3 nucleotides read TGTGCCAGCTCACGACGGTCTCAGGGGGCGAATGAAAAACTGTTTTTT. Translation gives CASSRRSQGANEKLFF.

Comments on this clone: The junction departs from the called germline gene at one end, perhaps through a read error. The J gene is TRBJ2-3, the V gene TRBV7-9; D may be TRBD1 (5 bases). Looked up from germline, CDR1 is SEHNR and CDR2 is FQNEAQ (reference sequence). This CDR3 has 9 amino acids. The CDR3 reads CASSLHRSF. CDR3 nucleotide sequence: TGTGCCAGCAGCCTGCACAGGTCCTTT. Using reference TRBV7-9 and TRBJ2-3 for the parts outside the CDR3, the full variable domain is DTGVSQNPRHKITKRGQNVTFRCDPISEHNRLYWYRQTLGQGPEFLTYFQNEAQLEKSRLLSDRFSAERPKGSFSTLEIQRTEQGDSAMYLCASSLHRSFGPGTRLTVL.

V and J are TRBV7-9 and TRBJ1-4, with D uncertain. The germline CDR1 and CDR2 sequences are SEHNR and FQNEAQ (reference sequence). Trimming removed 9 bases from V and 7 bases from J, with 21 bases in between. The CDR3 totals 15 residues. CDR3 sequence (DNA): TGTGCCAGTTCCCCCCGGGAGGCGGGAGGTGAAAAACTGTTTTTT. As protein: CASSPREAGGEKLFF.

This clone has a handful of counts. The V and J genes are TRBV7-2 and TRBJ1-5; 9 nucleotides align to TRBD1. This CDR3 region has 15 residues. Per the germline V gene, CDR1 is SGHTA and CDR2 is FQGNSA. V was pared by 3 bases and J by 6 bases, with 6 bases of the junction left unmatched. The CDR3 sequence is CASSFGGTGIQPQHF. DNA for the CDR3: TGTGCCAGCAGCTTTGGCGGGACAGGGATTCAGCCCCAGCATTTT.

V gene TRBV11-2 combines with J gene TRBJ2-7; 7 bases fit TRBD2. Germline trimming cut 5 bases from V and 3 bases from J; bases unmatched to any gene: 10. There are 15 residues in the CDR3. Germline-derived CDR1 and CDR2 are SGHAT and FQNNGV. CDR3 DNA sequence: TGTGCCAGCAGCACCAGCCCTAGCGGACTCTACGAGCAGTACTTC. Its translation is CASSTSPSGLYEQYF. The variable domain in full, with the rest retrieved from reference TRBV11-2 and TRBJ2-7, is EAGVAQSPRYKIIEKRQSVAFWCNPISGHATLYWYQQILGQGPKLLIQFQNNGVVDDSQLPKDRFSAERLKGVDSTLKIQPAKLEDSAVYLCASSTSPSGLYEQYFGPGTRLTVT.

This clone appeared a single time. The CDR3 DNA sequence: TGTGCCAGCAGCGTAGTCCAGGGGGCCGGGTACAATGAGCAGTTCTTC. The encoded protein is CASSVVQGAGYNEQFF. V gene TRBV9 combines with J gene TRBJ2-1, with 8 bases identical to TRBD1. The CDR3 covers 16 residues. The V gene's germline CDR1 is SGDLS and CDR2 YYNGEE. V lost 0 bases and J lost 4; bases outside the gene matches: 6.

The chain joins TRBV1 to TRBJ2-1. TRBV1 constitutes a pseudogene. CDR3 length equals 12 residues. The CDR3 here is CTSSQEPAEQFF. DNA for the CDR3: TGCACCAGCAGCCAAGAACCGGCTGAGCAGTTCTTC.

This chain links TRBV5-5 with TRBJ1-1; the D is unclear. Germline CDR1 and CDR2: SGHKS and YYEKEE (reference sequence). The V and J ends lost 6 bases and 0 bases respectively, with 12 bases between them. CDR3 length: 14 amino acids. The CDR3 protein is CASTLILMNTEAFF. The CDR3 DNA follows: TGTGCCAGCACCCTTATCTTGATGAACACTGAAGCTTTCTTT.

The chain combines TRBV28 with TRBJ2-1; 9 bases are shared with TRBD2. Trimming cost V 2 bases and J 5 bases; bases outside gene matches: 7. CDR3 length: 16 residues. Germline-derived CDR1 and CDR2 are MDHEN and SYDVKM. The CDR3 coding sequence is TGTGCCAGCAGTTTAGCGGGAGGGCCGGGTCACAATGAGCAGTTCTTC. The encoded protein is CASSLAGGPGHNEQFF.

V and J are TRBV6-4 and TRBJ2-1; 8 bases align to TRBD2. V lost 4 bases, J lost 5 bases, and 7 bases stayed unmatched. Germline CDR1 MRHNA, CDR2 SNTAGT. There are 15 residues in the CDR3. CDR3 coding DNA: TGTGCCAGCAGTGGAGGTAGCGGGGATCACAATGAGCAGTTCTTC. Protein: CASSGGSGDHNEQFF.

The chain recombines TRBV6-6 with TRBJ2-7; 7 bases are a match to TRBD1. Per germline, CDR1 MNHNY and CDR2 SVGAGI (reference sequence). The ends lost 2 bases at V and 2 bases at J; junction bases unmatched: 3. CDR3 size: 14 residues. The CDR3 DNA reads TGTGCCAGCAGTTACGACAGGGCTGCCTACGAGCAGTACTTC. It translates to CASSYDRAAYEQYF.

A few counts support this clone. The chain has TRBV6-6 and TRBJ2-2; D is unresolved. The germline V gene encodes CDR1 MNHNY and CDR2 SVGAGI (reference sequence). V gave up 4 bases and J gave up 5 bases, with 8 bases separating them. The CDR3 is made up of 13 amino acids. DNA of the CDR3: TGTGCCAGCAGTTTCGACTCAACCGGGGAGCTGTTTTTT. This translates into CASSFDSTGELFF.

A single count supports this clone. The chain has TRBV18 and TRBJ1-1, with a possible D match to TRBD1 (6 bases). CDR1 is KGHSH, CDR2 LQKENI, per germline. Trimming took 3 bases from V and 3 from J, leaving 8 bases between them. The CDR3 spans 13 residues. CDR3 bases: TGTGCCAGCTCACCGGACAGATACACTGAAGCTTTCTTT. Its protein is CASSPDRYTEAFF.